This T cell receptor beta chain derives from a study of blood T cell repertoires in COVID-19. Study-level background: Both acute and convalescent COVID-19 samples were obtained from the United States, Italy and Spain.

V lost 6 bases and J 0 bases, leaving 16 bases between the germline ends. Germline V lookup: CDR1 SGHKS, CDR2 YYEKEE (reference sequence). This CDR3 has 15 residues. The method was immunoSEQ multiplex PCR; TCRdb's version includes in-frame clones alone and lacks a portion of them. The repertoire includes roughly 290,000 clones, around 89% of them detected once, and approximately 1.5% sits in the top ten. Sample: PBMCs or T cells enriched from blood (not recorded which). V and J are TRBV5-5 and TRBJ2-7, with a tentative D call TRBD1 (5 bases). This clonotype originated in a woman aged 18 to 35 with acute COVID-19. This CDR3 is CASTRQDTSSYEQYF. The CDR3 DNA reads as TGTGCCAGCACCAGGCAGGACACGAGCTCCTACGAGCAGTACTTC.